This TCR beta chain was recorded in a study of shared clonotypes between healthy human individuals. TCRdb's copy holds only in-frame clones and misses some; the assay was immunoSEQ multiplex PCR. The sample carries about 2.3 million clones, 85% to 95% recorded once. The CDR3 runs to 12 residues. Germline CDR1 is MDHEN and CDR2 is SYDVKM. The V end was cut by 8 bases, the J end by 3 bases, with 9 bases between. This chain uses TRBV28 with TRBJ2-3; unclear D gene. Material: naive CD4+ T cells from PBMCs. Subset in this sample: CD45RA+ positively selected. This clonotype was sampled from a man between 18 and 29 years old in good health. Some clones in this sample may be carry-over from other donors' samples. The CDR3 spells CASATPTDTQYF. In nucleotides, the CDR3 is TGTGCCAGCGCGACACCTACAGATACGCAGTATTTT. The whole variable domain, remainder taken from reference TRBV28 and TRBJ2-3, is DVKVTQSSRYLVKRTGEKVFLECVQDMDHENMFWYRQDPGLGLRLIYFSYDVKMKEKGDIPEGYSVSREKKERFSLILESASTNQTSMYLCASATPTDTQYFGPGTRLTVL.